This entry lists 10 T cell receptor beta chains sequenced from one sample in a study of T cell repertoires in cytomegalovirus infection. These receptors' antigens are unknown. TCRdb processed the reads anew with MiXCR; each CDR3 protein has one entry. The sample has about 110,000 distinct CDR3 sequences; around 9.1% are singletons. Source material: PBMCs, sequenced either directly or after in vitro stimulation (not recorded which). The receptors derive from a human donor in good health (CMV status not recorded). Some clones in this sample may be carry-over from other donors' samples.

This clonotype showed up many times. J is TRBJ1-2 and V is TRBV7-2, with TRBD1 as a possible D gene (6 bases). CDR1 and CDR2 (germline): SGHTA, FQGNSA. The CDR3 sequence is 14 residues long. The V and J ends lost 1 base and 2 bases respectively, with 8 bases between them. The CDR3 spells CASSLGRGNYGYTF. In DNA, the CDR3 is TGTGCCAGCAGCTTAGGAAGGGGGAACTATGGCTACACCTTC.

Many counts were recorded for this clonotype. This rearrangement joins TRBV7-6 to TRBJ1-5; D remains ambiguous. Trimming left V 1 base short and J 5 bases short, with 6 bases between. The CDR3 is 13 residues long. Germline V gene lookup returns CDR1 SGHVS and CDR2 FNYEAQ. CDR3 residues: CASSLVWDQPQHF. CDR3 sequence (DNA): TGTGCCAGCAGCTTAGTTTGGGATCAGCCCCAGCATTTT.

In this sample, this clonotype turned up a few times. The V and J genes are TRBV20-1 and TRBJ1-1, with D unclear. The length of the CDR3 is 13 residues. Germline values: CDR1 DFQATT, CDR2 SNEGSKA (reference sequence). V was cut by 0 bases and J by 3 bases, with 8 bases left in between. CDR3 sequence reads: CSARETLDTEAFF. The CDR3 DNA reads as TGCAGTGCTAGAGAGACACTGGACACTGAAGCTTTCTTT.

This clonotype was observed many times. The chain is built from TRBV7-8 and TRBJ1-3; the D is unclear. CDR1 is SGHVS, CDR2 FQNEAQ, per germline. The CDR3 spans 17 residues. V was cut by 2 bases and J by 0 bases, with 14 bases left in between. The CDR3 reads CASSLFGKGSSGNTIYF. CDR3 nucleotide sequence: TGTGCCAGCAGCTTATTTGGCAAGGGATCCTCTGGAAACACCATATATTTT.

This chain joins TRBV19 and TRBJ1-1; D is undetermined. Germline values: CDR1 LNHDA, CDR2 SQIVND (reference sequence). The CDR3 contains 12 residues. Trimming shortened V by 5 bases and J by 4 bases, and 8 bases separated the two germline ends. CDR3 sequence reads: CASSWRGTEAFF. The CDR3 DNA is TGTGCCAGTAGTTGGCGAGGCACTGAAGCTTTCTTT.

This clonotype appeared many times. The chain links TRBV6-2 or TRBV6-3 to TRBJ2-3, with D perhaps TRBD1 (6 bases). Germline loops: CDR1 MNHEY, CDR2 SVGEGT. Trimming removed 6 bases at V and 2 bases at J, with 18 bases between. This CDR3 is 16 amino acids long. CDR3 sequence: CASRPPGQALTDTQYF. The DNA of the CDR3 is TGTGCCAGCAGACCCCCGGGACAAGCTCTCACAGATACGCAGTATTTT.

The V gene is TRBV7-9, the J gene TRBJ2-4; D possibly uses TRBD1 or TRBD2 (6 bases each). The CDR3 loop spans 15 amino acids. The germline CDR1 and CDR2 sequences are SEHNR and FQNEAQ (reference sequence). V was shortened by 5 bases and J by 2 bases, with 13 bases between the two germline ends. The DNA of the CDR3 is TGTGCCAGCAGCCCTAGAGGGGGGTCCAAAAACATTCAGTACTTC. The encoded protein is CASSPRGGSKNIQYF.

This clonotype appeared a few times. The CDR3 DNA follows: TGTGCCAGCAGTTTACGTCAAACAGGGAACACTGAAGCTTTCTTT. This gives the protein CASSLRQTGNTEAFF. This chain uses TRBV28 with TRBJ1-1; D is perhaps TRBD1 (5 bases). Germline assignment: CDR1 MDHEN and CDR2 SYDVKM. V lost 2 bases and J 1 base, leaving 11 bases between the germline ends. This CDR3 comprises 15 residues.

This clonotype has only a few counts. This chain uses TRBV10-2 with TRBJ2-3; D perhaps matches TRBD2 (6 bases). From germline, CDR1 is WSHSY and CDR2 SAAADI. This CDR3 spans 14 amino acids. V lost 6 bases to trimming and J lost 0 bases, with 10 bases between them. CDR3 DNA: TGCGCCAGCAGGCTAGCGTCTAGCACAGATACGCAGTATTTT. It encodes CASRLASSTDTQYF.

The chain employs TRBV11-3 and TRBJ1-1; a weak D match, TRBD1 (5 bases). Trimming shortened V by 1 base and J by 4 bases, and 10 bases separated the two germline ends. The CDR3 loop spans 14 amino acids. Germline V lookup: CDR1 SGHNT, CDR2 YENEEA. The CDR3 DNA sequence: TGTGCCAGCAGCTTAGGGGGGACGGGCACTGAAGCTTTCTTT. Protein product: CASSLGGTGTEAFF. The full variable domain, rest sourced from reference TRBV11-3 and TRBJ1-1, is EAGVVQSPRYKIIEKKQPVAFWCNPISGHNTLYWYLQNLGQGPELLIRYENEEAVDDSQLPKDRFSAERLKGVDSTLKIQPAELGDSAVYLCASSLGGTGTEAFFGQGTRLTVV.